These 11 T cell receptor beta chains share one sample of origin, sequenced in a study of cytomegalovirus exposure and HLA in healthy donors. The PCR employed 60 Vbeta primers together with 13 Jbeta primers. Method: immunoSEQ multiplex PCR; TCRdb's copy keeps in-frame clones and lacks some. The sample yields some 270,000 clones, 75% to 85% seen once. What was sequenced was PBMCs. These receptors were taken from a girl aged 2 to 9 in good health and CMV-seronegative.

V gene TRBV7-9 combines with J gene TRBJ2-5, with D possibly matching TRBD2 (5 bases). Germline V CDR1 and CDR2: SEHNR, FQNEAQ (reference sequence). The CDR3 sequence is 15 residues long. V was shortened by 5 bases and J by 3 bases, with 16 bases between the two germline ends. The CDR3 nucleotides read TGTGCCAGCAGCCGGAATCGGGGTCCAAAAGAGACCCAGTACTTC. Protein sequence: CASSRNRGPKETQYF.

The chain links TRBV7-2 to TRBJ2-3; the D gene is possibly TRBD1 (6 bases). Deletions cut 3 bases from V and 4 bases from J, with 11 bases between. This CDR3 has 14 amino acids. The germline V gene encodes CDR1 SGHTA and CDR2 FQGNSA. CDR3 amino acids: CASSLTGLSDTQYF. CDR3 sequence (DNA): TGTGCCAGCAGCTTGACAGGTTTATCAGATACGCAGTATTTT.

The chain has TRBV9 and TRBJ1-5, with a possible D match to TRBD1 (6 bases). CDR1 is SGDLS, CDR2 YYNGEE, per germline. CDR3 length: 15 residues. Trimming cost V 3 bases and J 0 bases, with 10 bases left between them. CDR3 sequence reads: CASSEGQHSNQPQHF. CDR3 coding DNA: TGTGCCAGCAGCGAGGGACAACATAGCAATCAGCCCCAGCATTTT.

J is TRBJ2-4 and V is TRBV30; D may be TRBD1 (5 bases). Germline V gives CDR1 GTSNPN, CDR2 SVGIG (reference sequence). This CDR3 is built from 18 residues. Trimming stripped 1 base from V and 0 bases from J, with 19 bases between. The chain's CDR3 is CAWSGGSIASTAKNIQYF. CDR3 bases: TGTGCCTGGAGTGGGGGCTCTATCGCGTCTACAGCCAAAAACATTCAGTACTTC. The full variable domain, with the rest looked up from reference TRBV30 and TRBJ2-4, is SQTIHQWPATLVQPVGSPLSLECTVEGTSNPNLYWYRQAAGRGLQLLFYSVGIGQISSEVPQNLSASRPQDRQFILSSKKLLLSDSGFYLCAWSGGSIASTAKNIQYFGAGTRLSVL.

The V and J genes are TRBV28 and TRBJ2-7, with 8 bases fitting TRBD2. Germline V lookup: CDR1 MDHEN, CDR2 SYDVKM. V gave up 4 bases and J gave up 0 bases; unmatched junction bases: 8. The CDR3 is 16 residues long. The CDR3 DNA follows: TGTGCCAGCAGTTCCCCTCCGGGAGGGCCCTCCTACGAGCAGTACTTC. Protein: CASSSPPGGPSYEQYF.

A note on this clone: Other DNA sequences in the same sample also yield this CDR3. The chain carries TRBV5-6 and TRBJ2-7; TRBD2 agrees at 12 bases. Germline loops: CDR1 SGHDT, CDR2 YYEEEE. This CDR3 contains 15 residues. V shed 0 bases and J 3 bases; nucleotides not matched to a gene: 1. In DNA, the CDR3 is TGTGCCAGCAGCTTGGGACTAGCGGGAGTCTACGAGCAGTACTTC. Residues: CASSLGLAGVYEQYF.

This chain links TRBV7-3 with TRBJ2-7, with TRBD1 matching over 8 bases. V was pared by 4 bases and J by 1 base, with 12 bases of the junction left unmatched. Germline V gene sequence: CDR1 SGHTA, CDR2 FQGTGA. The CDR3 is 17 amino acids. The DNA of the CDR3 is TGTGCCAGCAGCTCCCGGGGACAGGCGACCCCTTCCTACGAGCAGTACTTC. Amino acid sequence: CASSSRGQATPSYEQYF.

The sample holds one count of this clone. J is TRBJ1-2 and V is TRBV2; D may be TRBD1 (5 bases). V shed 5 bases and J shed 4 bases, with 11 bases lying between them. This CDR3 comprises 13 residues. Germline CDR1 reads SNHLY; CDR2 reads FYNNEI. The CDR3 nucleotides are TGTGCCAGCAGTAAGGGGTGGGGCTATGGCTACACCTTC. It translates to CASSKGWGYGYTF.

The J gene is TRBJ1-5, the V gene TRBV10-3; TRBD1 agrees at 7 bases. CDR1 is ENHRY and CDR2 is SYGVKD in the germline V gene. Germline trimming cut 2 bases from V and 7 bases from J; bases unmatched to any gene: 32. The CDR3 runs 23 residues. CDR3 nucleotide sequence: TGTGCCATCAGTGAGGTCGGCAGGGGGAGATCTAGGTCTTGGATAAAGGGAGCCCAGCCCCAGCATTTT. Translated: CAISEVGRGRSRSWIKGAQPQHF.

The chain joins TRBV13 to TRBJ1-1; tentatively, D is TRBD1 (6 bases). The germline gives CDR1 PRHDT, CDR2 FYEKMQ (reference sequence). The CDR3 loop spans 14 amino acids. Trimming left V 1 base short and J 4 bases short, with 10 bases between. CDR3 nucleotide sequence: TGTGCCAGCAGCTTAGAACAGGGATTCACTGAAGCTTTCTTT. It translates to CASSLEQGFTEAFF.

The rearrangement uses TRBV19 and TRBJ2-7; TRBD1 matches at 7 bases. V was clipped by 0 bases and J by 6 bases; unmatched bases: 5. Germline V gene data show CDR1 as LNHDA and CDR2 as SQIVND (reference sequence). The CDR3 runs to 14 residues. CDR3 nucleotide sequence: TGTGCCAGTAGTATAGAAGGGGACAGCAGCGAGCAGTACTTC. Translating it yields CASSIEGDSSEQYF.